This T cell receptor (beta chain) emerged from a study of radiation and T cells in renal cell carcinoma. Study-wide results and limits: Without pretreatment biopsies, baseline tumor clonotype presence was undetermined.

Time point reported: blood 4 weeks post-SBRT, at nephrectomy. The sample's treatment: 15 Gy SBRT to primary tumor, nephrectomy 4 weeks later. Nephrectomy followed 15 Gy stereotactic body radiation by 4 weeks. Trimming removed 3 bases at V and 4 bases at J, with 15 bases between. Looked up from germline, CDR1 is MGHRA and CDR2 is YSYEKL. The CDR3 is 16 amino acids. With regard to this clone: The antigen is undetermined.

Produced via immunoSEQ multiplex PCR; TCRdb's table is partial and in-frame only. The sample holds approximately 150,000 clones; roughly 90% are singletons and the top ten take roughly 17%. The sequence was obtained from a woman aged 45 to 65 with renal cell carcinoma. The source was blood, collected from a patient whose treatment included radiotherapy and nephrectomy. The chain combines TRBV4-1 with TRBJ1-4; D call uncertain. The CDR3 protein is CASSQDRGRNNEKLFF. The DNA of the CDR3 is TGCGCCAGCAGCCAGGACCGCGGACGGAATAATGAAAAACTGTTTTTT.